The 18 T cell receptor beta chains below were found in one sample sequenced in a study of blood T cell repertoires in COVID-19. The protocol was immunoSEQ multiplex PCR, while the TCRdb copy is restricted to in-frame clones and leaves out a portion. The table lists around 200,000 clones, 85% to 90% of them singletons. The sample consisted of peripheral blood. The receptors stem from a man in his fifties or sixties who had recovered from COVID-19.

This clone was seen only a few times. The chain uses TRBV3-1 (or the pseudogene TRBV3-2) and TRBJ1-3; no reliable D call. V was trimmed by 1 base and J by 3 bases, leaving 13 bases between them. Per germline, CDR1 LGHDT and CDR2 YNNKEL (reference sequence). There are 16 residues in the CDR3. The CDR3 is CASSQVLGGRGNTIYF. The CDR3 nucleotides are TGTGCCAGCAGCCAAGTTTTAGGAGGGCGTGGAAACACCATATATTTT.

The CDR3 DNA is TGTGCCTGGAGTATCGACAGGCCGAACACTGAAGCTTTCTTT. Amino acids: CAWSIDRPNTEAFF. The J gene is TRBJ1-1, the V gene TRBV30; D might be TRBD1 (6 bases). V gave up 2 bases and J gave up 1 base, with 11 bases separating them. There are 14 residues in the CDR3. The germline V gene has CDR1 GTSNPN and CDR2 SVGIG (reference sequence).

The chain uses TRBV18 and TRBJ1-1, with 7 bases identical to TRBD1. The junction had 13 bases not matched to a gene; V was cut back by 3 bases and J by 3 bases. CDR1 and CDR2 from the germline V gene are KGHSH and LQKENI. The CDR3 runs to 17 residues. CDR3: CASSPIQGTPRDTEAFF. CDR3 coding DNA: TGTGCCAGCTCACCGATACAGGGGACCCCGAGGGACACTGAAGCTTTCTTT.

This clone was observed many times. This sequence joins TRBV6-2 or TRBV6-3 and TRBJ1-1; TRBD1 might be the D (5 bases). Looked up from germline, CDR1 is MNHEY and CDR2 is SVGEGT. This CDR3 spans 14 amino acids. V lost 4 bases, J lost 5 bases, and 14 bases lay in between. For the CDR3, the DNA is TGTGCCAGCAGTTTGGACACTGGACGGACTGAAGCTTTCTTT. It encodes CASSLDTGRTEAFF.

This clone was observed once. The rearrangement links TRBV19 to TRBJ2-7, with D possibly TRBD1 on 6 matching bases. V lost 7 bases and J 4 bases, leaving 20 bases between the germline ends. This CDR3 is built from 15 residues. Germline V gene sequence: CDR1 LNHDA, CDR2 SQIVND (reference sequence). The DNA of the CDR3 is TGTGCCAGTACCCCATCTAGGGACAAGATGTACGAGCAGTACTTC. Translated: CASTPSRDKMYEQYF.

The CDR3 nucleotides read TGTGCCAGCAGCGTCAGGTTTAGCAATCAGCCCCAGCATTTT. Translated: CASSVRFSNQPQHF. J is TRBJ1-5 and V is TRBV7-2, with D unclear. V shed 5 bases and J shed 0 bases, with 8 bases lying between them. The CDR3 sequence is 14 residues long. Looked up from germline, CDR1 is SGHTA and CDR2 is FQGNSA. The entire variable domain, with the rest obtained from reference TRBV7-2 and TRBJ1-5, is as follows: GAGVSQSPSNKVTEKGKDVELRCDPISGHTALYWYRQSLGQGLEFLIYFQGNSAPDKSGLPSDRFSAERTGGSVSTLTIQRTQQEDSAVYLCASSVRFSNQPQHFGDGTRLSIL.

This chain joins TRBV5-6 and TRBJ2-1; TRBD2 matches at 11 bases. Germline values: CDR1 SGHDT, CDR2 YYEEEE. V lost 4 bases to trimming and J lost 3 bases; unmatched junction nucleotides: 9. CDR3 length: 17 residues. The CDR3 reads CASSPGTSGLYYNEQFF. CDR3 sequence (DNA): TGTGCCAGCAGCCCGGGGACTAGCGGTCTGTACTACAATGAGCAGTTCTTC.

The V call is TRBV5-1, the J call TRBJ1-2; D is ambiguous. Trimming took off 0 bases at V and 4 bases at J, with 4 bases between the two ends. This CDR3 has 12 amino acids. Germline CDR1 SGHRS, CDR2 YFSETQ. The CDR3 reads CASSLDIYGYTF. CDR3 DNA: TGCGCCAGCAGCTTGGATATCTATGGCTACACCTTC.

The chain employs TRBV13 and TRBJ1-6; 7 nucleotides align to TRBD1. J lost 6 bases, V lost 0 bases, and 5 bases had no gene match. From germline, CDR1 is PRHDT and CDR2 FYEKMQ (reference sequence). CDR3 length: 16 residues. The CDR3 nucleotides are TGTGCCAGCAGCTTAGGCCTCTCAGGGGGTAATTCACCCCTCCACTTT. Its translation is CASSLGLSGGNSPLHF.

The rearrangement joins TRBV7-2 to TRBJ1-2; D call uncertain. This CDR3 is built from 13 residues. Per germline, CDR1 SGHTA and CDR2 FQGNSA. Trimming pared 0 bases from V and 4 bases from J, leaving 6 bases between. This CDR3 reads CASSLAGGYGYTF. The DNA for the CDR3 is TGTGCCAGCAGCTTAGCCGGTGGCTATGGCTACACCTTC. The full variable domain, completed using reference TRBV7-2 and TRBJ1-2, is GAGVSQSPSNKVTEKGKDVELRCDPISGHTALYWYRQSLGQGLEFLIYFQGNSAPDKSGLPSDRFSAERTGGSVSTLTIQRTQQEDSAVYLCASSLAGGYGYTFGSGTRLTVV.

The chain couples TRBV28 to TRBJ2-7; D might be TRBD1 (6 bases). Germline V gives CDR1 MDHEN, CDR2 SYDVKM. The germline V and J ends were trimmed by 7 bases and 0 bases, with 16 bases remaining between them. The CDR3 extends over 15 amino acids. The CDR3 DNA follows: TGTGCCAGCACCTCAGGGGCAGGGAGCTCCTACGAGCAGTACTTC. Protein: CASTSGAGSSYEQYF. The full variable domain, with the rest looked up from reference TRBV28 and TRBJ2-7, is DVKVTQSSRYLVKRTGEKVFLECVQDMDHENMFWYRQDPGLGLRLIYFSYDVKMKEKGDIPEGYSVSREKKERFSLILESASTNQTSMYLCASTSGAGSSYEQYFGPGTRLTVT.

This sequence joins TRBV5-5 and TRBJ2-7; no clear D. Germline CDR1 is SGHKS and CDR2 is YYEKEE (reference sequence). The germline V and J ends were trimmed by 1 base and 2 bases, with 7 bases remaining between them. The CDR3 runs 13 residues. CDR3 region: CASSLMQAYEQYF. In DNA form, the CDR3 reads TGTGCCAGCAGCTTGATGCAGGCCTACGAGCAGTACTTC.

The gene calls are TRBV9 and TRBJ2-1; 8 bases line up with TRBD1. Germline V gene data show CDR1 as SGDLS and CDR2 as YYNGEE. Germline trimming cut 4 bases from V and 8 bases from J; bases unmatched to any gene: 20. The CDR3 spans 18 residues. DNA of the CDR3: TGTGCCAGCAGCCCAACCGGACAGGGATCGAGGGTTACACATGAGCAGTTCTTC. Protein: CASSPTGQGSRVTHEQFF.

The chain links TRBV24-1 to TRBJ1-4, with 9 bases matching TRBD1. The germline CDR1 and CDR2 sequences are KGHDR and SFDVKD. The CDR3 length is 16 residues. J was trimmed by 4 bases and V by 3 bases; bases with no gene match: 5. This CDR3 reads CATSDGGTGSNEKLFF. Here the CDR3 DNA reads TGTGCCACCAGTGATGGGGGGACAGGGAGTAATGAAAAACTGTTTTTT.

This chain connects TRBV7-9 to TRBJ1-2; TRBD1 agrees at 7 bases. The V segment lost 5 bases and the J segment 6 bases; nucleotides outside the gene matches: 3. CDR1 is SEHNR and CDR2 is FQNEAQ in the germline V gene (reference sequence). The CDR3 runs to 12 residues. For the CDR3, the DNA is TGTGCCAGCAGCACTACAGGGGATGGCTACACCTTC. Encoded protein: CASSTTGDGYTF.

J is TRBJ2-5 and V is TRBV29-1; 7 bases fit TRBD1. Trimming removed 5 bases from V and 1 base from J; junction bases left unmatched: 13. The CDR3 runs to 16 residues. CDR1 SQVTM and CDR2 ANQGSEA come from the germline V gene. CDR3 amino acids: CSVIPRNRDSQETQYF. The CDR3 region has the DNA TGCAGCGTTATACCCCGTAACCGGGACAGCCAAGAGACCCAGTACTTC.

This chain joins TRBV9 and TRBJ2-3; TRBD2 might be the D (5 bases). This CDR3 has 13 residues. Trimming shortened V by 3 bases and J by 6 bases, and 11 bases separated the two germline ends. Germline V CDR1 and CDR2: SGDLS, YYNGEE. CDR3 residues: CASSATLGDTQYF. Here the CDR3 DNA reads TGTGCCAGCAGCGCGACACTAGGGGATACGCAGTATTTT.

The rearrangement joins TRBV29-1 to TRBJ2-1; 13 nucleotides match TRBD2. The ends lost 7 bases at V and 9 bases at J; junction bases unmatched: 6. This CDR3 spans 13 amino acids. Germline CDR1 is SQVTM and CDR2 is ANQGSEA. CDR3 coding DNA: TGCAGCGCCACTAGCGGGGGGGCCTTTGAGCAGTTCTTC. This gives the protein CSATSGGAFEQFF.